This T cell receptor beta chain was observed in a study of T cell responses to AZD1222 COVID-19 vaccine. Overall study: Researchers grouped second doses given at about 4 or about 12 weeks into one pool. Findings and caveats of the study: Unmutated variant regions are reportedly targeted by nearly half of spike-specific TCRs.

V lost 0 bases and J 4 bases, leaving 9 bases between the germline ends. Germline CDR1 LGHNA, CDR2 YSLEER. This CDR3 has 15 residues. The repertoire was sequenced with immunoSEQ multiplex PCR; TCRdb's copy has only in-frame clones and lacks some. This sample has 100,000 or so clones; about 88% occur once, and the top ten carry about 1.8%. As to this clone: Its antigen is not identified.

The input for sequencing was peripheral blood, taken on day 0 of AZD1222 vaccination. The origin of this receptor is an adult in good health. The chain carries TRBV4-3 and TRBJ1-4; no reliable D call. In DNA form, the CDR3 reads TGCGCCAGCAGCCAAGAGTGGCAGCTTAATGAAAAACTGTTTTTT. The encoded protein is CASSQEWQLNEKLFF.